This is a list of T cell receptor beta chains from one sample in a study of blood T cell repertoires in COVID-19. Data came from immunoSEQ multiplex PCR; TCRdb stores just in-frame clones and leaves some out. The sample contains roughly 180,000 clones, more than 80% of which appear only once. Sequenced input: PBMCs or T cells enriched from blood (not recorded which). These receptors came from a middle-aged man who had recovered from COVID-19. The CDR3 runs from the conserved cysteine through the conserved F or W. A D gene is named only where the DNA matches it firmly. Only part of the rows carry a size: once, few, many, or a class if the clone is expanded.

14 . TRBD1 TRBJ2-7 TRBV7-2 CASSTRTGIYEQYF TGTGCCAGCAGCACTCGGACAGGGATCTACGAGCAGTACTTC
15 . TRBD1 TRBJ2-7 TRBV7-2 CASSKGQGASYEQYF TGTGCCAGCAGCAAAGGACAGGGGGCATCCTACGAGCAGTACTTC
16 . TRBD1 TRBJ1-2 TRBV9 CASSAGTGRTAYGYTF TGTGCCAGCAGCGCCGGGACAGGTAGAACGGCCTATGGCTACACCTTC
14 . . TRBJ1-5 TRBV5-6 CASSSYRVRQPQHF TGTGCCAGCAGTAGTTACAGGGTGAGGCAGCCCCAGCATTTT
15 . . TRBJ1-6 TRBV5-4 CASSSQTGDNSPLHF TGTGCCAGCAGCTCCCAGACCGGGGATAATTCACCCCTCCACTTT
14 . . TRBJ1-5 TRBV3-1/TRBV3-2 CASSQAYGVQPQHF TGTGCCAGCAGCCAAGCTTACGGGGTTCAGCCCCAGCATTTT
14 . TRBD2 TRBJ2-3 TRBV5-5 CASSSLGGTDTQYF TGTGCCAGCAGCTCCCTCGGGGGGACAGATACGCAGTATTTT
12 . . TRBJ1-1 TRBV4-1 CASSGLNTEAFF TGCGCCAGCAGCGGACTTAACACTGAAGCTTTCTTT
14 . TRBD1 TRBJ1-1 TRBV5-1 CASSVGQPNTEAFF TGCGCCAGCAGCGTGGGACAGCCGAACACTGAAGCTTTCTTT
17 . . TRBJ1-1 TRBV4-2 CASSQEFRGWGDTEAFF TGTGCCAGCAGCCAAGAGTTCAGGGGTTGGGGCGACACTGAAGCTTTCTTT
14 . . TRBJ2-3 TRBV14 CASSQEYYTDTQYF TGTGCCAGCAGCCAAGAGTACTACACAGATACGCAGTATTTT
15 . TRBD1 TRBJ1-1 TRBV7-9 CASSLLQTGGTEAFF TGTGCCAGCAGCTTATTGCAGACAGGGGGCACTGAAGCTTTCTTT
16 . TRBD2 TRBJ2-5 TRBV4-2 CASSQGSSGSQETQYF TGTGCCAGCAGCCAAGGTTCCAGCGGGAGTCAAGAGACCCAGTACTTC
14 . TRBD1 TRBJ2-1 TRBV5-1 CASSRDRGKNEQFF TGCGCCAGCAGTCGGGACAGGGGAAAAAATGAGCAGTTCTTC
16 . TRBD1 TRBJ1-6 TRBV3-1/TRBV3-2 CASSRGQGAKNSPLHF TGTGCCAGCAGCCGAGGACAGGGGGCAAAAAATTCACCCCTCCACTTT
15 . TRBD1 TRBJ1-2 TRBV27 CASSLSWTGDYGYTF TGTGCCAGCAGTTTATCGTGGACAGGGGACTATGGCTACACCTTC
16 . TRBD1 TRBJ2-5 TRBV11-2 CASSLQGTGKQETQYF TGTGCCAGCAGCTTACAGGGGACAGGGAAGCAAGAGACCCAGTACTTC
15 . TRBD2 TRBJ2-1 TRBV11-3 CASSLRLAGGDEQFF TGTGCCAGCAGTCTAAGACTAGCGGGAGGGGATGAGCAGTTCTTC
16 once TRBD1 TRBJ1-2 TRBV9 CASSVADRGLSYGYTF TGTGCCAGCAGCGTAGCGGACAGGGGGCTCTCTTATGGCTACACCTTC
16 few . TRBJ2-3 TRBV7-3 CASSLGAAAGTDTQYF TGTGCCAGCAGCTTAGGTGCGGCTGCTGGCACAGATACGCAGTATTTT
15 . TRBD2 TRBJ2-1 TRBV9 CASSGTSGANNEQFF TGTGCCAGCAGCGGGACTAGCGGGGCTAACAATGAGCAGTTCTTC
17 . TRBD1 TRBJ1-3 TRBV28 CASSYRTGMSSGNTIYF TGTGCCAGCAGTTACCGGACAGGGATGAGCTCTGGAAACACCATATATTTT
16 . . TRBJ2-1 TRBV4-1 CASSQEGQSSYNEQFF TGCGCCAGCAGCCAAGAGGGGCAAAGCTCCTACAATGAGCAGTTCTTC
14 once . TRBJ2-7 TRBV7-5 CARSSHGTHYEQYF TGTGCCAGAAGCTCTCACGGGACACACTACGAGCAGTACTTC
16 . TRBD1 TRBJ1-1 TRBV28 CASSPWDRGLGTEAFF TGTGCCAGCAGTCCGTGGGACAGGGGGCTGGGTACTGAAGCTTTCTTT